One and the same sample provided the 23 T cell receptor beta chains below, sequenced in a study of T cells in Graves' hyperthyroidism and ophthalmopathy. What was amplified from RNA transcripts were TCR beta CDR3 regions. HTBI primers were the set used in a first-round RT-PCR of the TCR CDR3. Using its own MiXCR run on the multiplex PCR reads, TCRdb lists one record per CDR3 protein. Of roughly 700,000 distinct CDR3 sequences listed, approximately 40% are singletons. The sequenced sample was blood. These receptors originate from a woman between 40 and 50 years old with Graves' hyperthyroidism.

This clonotype was found many times. CDR3 residues: CASSLRTSGGFETQYF. In DNA form, the CDR3 reads TGTGCCAGCAGCTTACGGACTAGCGGGGGGTTTGAGACCCAGTACTTC. The rearrangement links TRBV9 to TRBJ2-5; TRBD2 matches at 14 bases. The V gene end was trimmed by 4 bases and the J gene end by 5 bases; junction bases not matched to a gene: 7. The CDR3 has 16 amino acids. Looked up from germline, CDR1 is SGDLS and CDR2 is YYNGEE.

Of note for this clonotype: This could be a read error, since a much larger clone is one nucleotide away. The chain employs TRBV20-1 and TRBJ1-1; D remains unclear. Trimming stripped 3 bases from V and 4 bases from J, with 3 bases between. The CDR3 totals 10 residues. Germline lookup yields CDR1 DFQATT and CDR2 SNEGSKA (reference sequence). For the CDR3, the DNA is TGCAGTGCTAGTACCACTGAAGCTTTCTTT. Amino acids: CSASTTEAFF.

This chain joins TRBV15 and TRBJ1-2; D perhaps matches TRBD1 (5 bases). Germline loops: CDR1 LNHNV, CDR2 YYDKDF (reference sequence). The CDR3 runs to 12 residues. Trimming cost V 3 bases and J 8 bases, with 10 bases left between them. Written as DNA, the CDR3 is TGTGCCACCAGCAGTAAGGGACGCGGCTACACCTTC. Translating it yields CATSSKGRGYTF. Combining the CDR3 with reference TRBV15 and TRBJ1-2 gives the whole variable domain DAMVIQNPRYQVTQFGKPVTLSCSQTLNHNVMYWYQQKSSQAPKLLFHYYDKDFNNEADTPDNFQSRRPNTSFCFLDIRSPGLGDTAMYLCATSSKGRGYTFGSGTRLTVV.

This clonotype came up many times. The V gene is TRBV7-2, the J gene TRBJ1-5; tentative D call: TRBD1 (5 bases). The germline V and J ends were trimmed by 3 bases and 6 bases, with 15 bases remaining between them. The CDR3 contains 15 residues. Germline-derived CDR1 and CDR2 are SGHTA and FQGNSA. The CDR3 DNA reads TGTGCCAGCAGCTTTGGGCAGGGTGCACGTCAGCCCCAGCATTTT. This translates into CASSFGQGARQPQHF.

Points on this clonotype: The junction does not match germline at one end; this may be a read error. The gene calls are TRBV7-2 and TRBJ2-7; D perhaps matches TRBD1 (6 bases). The J call is doubtful: the DNA matches TRBJ2-1 better. Germline V CDR1 and CDR2: SGHTA, FQGNSA. CDR3 length equals 16 residues. CDR3 DNA: TGTGCCAGCACCTTAACATTAGGTAACAGGGAATATGAGCAGTTCTTC. Translation gives CASTLTLGNREYEQFF.

This clonotype was recorded at least ten times. CDR3 sequence: CASSLPSGGYGYTF. DNA for the CDR3: TGTGCCAGCAGCCTCCCGTCCGGGGGCTATGGCTACACCTTC. This sequence joins TRBV5-6 and TRBJ1-2, with D maybe TRBD1 (5 bases). V shed 4 bases and J shed 4 bases, with 14 bases lying between them. CDR1 and CDR2 (germline): SGHDT, YYEEEE. The CDR3 covers 14 residues.

Worth noting for this clonotype: At one boundary the junction diverges from the germline segment, which might be a read error. The gene calls are TRBV7-2 and TRBJ1-2; D is uncertain. Germline CDR1 reads SGHTA; CDR2 reads FQGNSA. CDR3 length: 13 residues. CDR3 sequence reads: CASSPRWFSGHTF. The CDR3, as DNA: TGTGCCAGTAGCCCTCGTTGGTTCAGTGGCCACACCTTC. Using reference TRBV7-2 and TRBJ1-2 for the parts outside the CDR3, the full variable domain is GAGVSQSPSNKVTEKGKDVELRCDPISGHTALYWYRQSLGQGLEFLIYFQGNSAPDKSGLPSDRFSAERTGGSVSTLTIQRTQQEDSAVYLCASSPRWFSGHTFGSGTRLTVV.

This clonotype was recorded at least ten times. The rearrangement joins TRBV12-3 or TRBV12-4 to TRBJ1-5; D might be TRBD1 (6 bases). The CDR3 covers 15 residues. V was trimmed by 3 bases and J by 2 bases, leaving 11 bases between them. The CDR3 region has the DNA TGTGCCAGCAGTTTGTGGGGGGCCGGCAATCAGCCCCAGCATTTT. Its protein product is CASSLWGAGNQPQHF.

This clonotype showed up just a few times. The chain links TRBV6-5 to TRBJ1-6; D gene unclear. In germline, CDR1 is MNHEY, CDR2 SVGAGI. The CDR3 has 15 residues. V gave up 0 bases and J gave up 8 bases, with 11 bases separating them. CDR3 sequence: CASSYSARNDSPLHF. The CDR3 region has the DNA TGTGCCAGCAGTTACTCAGCTAGGAATGATTCACCCCTCCACTTT.

The sample holds many counts of this clonotype. The chain couples TRBV25-1 to TRBJ1-3, with 8 bases fitting TRBD1. V dropped 8 bases and J dropped 7; count of bases not matched to a gene: 16. Germline loops: CDR1 MGHDK, CDR2 SYGVNS. The CDR3 contains 16 residues. DNA for the CDR3: TGTGCCAGCGGGGGGACAGGCCCTCGAAAGGGGAACACCATATATTTT. It yields the protein CASGGTGPRKGNTIYF.

This clonotype has just a few counts. This chain connects TRBV19 to TRBJ2-5; perhaps TRBD2 as D (7 bases). Germline-derived CDR1 and CDR2 are LNHDA and SQIVND (reference sequence). V lost 3 bases and J lost 4, with 15 bases in between. The CDR3 has 15 amino acids. CDR3 bases: TGTGCCAGTAGTATTGTGACGGGGGGCGGAGAGACCCAGTACTTC. Encoded protein: CASSIVTGGGETQYF.

This clonotype was picked up a small number of times. The gene calls are TRBV7-2 and TRBJ1-5; D is undetermined. Looked up from germline, CDR1 is SGHTA and CDR2 is FQGNSA. V dropped 5 bases and J dropped 3 bases, with 17 bases sitting between them. There are 16 residues in the CDR3. The CDR3 here is CASSRPAGLINQPQHF. The DNA of the CDR3 is TGTGCCAGCAGCCGACCAGCCGGACTGATCAATCAGCCCCAGCATTTT.

On this clonotype itself: Here the CDR3 omits its conserved ending phenylalanine or tryptophan, so a read error is the likely source. Because the CDR3's place on the DNA is in doubt, the DNA is left out and the CDR3 is given as listed by TCRdb. The CDR3 spells CATSGSPGQG. The chain is built from TRBV24-1 and TRBJ1-2; the table's D call, TRBD1, has no DNA check behind it. The CDR3 is 10 amino acids in total, end residues counted. Germline-derived CDR1 and CDR2 are KGHDR and SFDVKD.

This rearrangement joins TRBV29-1 to TRBJ1-1, with D perhaps matching TRBD1 (6 bases). Trimming pared 7 bases from V and 0 bases from J, leaving 15 bases between. Per germline, CDR1 SQVTM and CDR2 ANQGSEA. The CDR3 covers 14 residues. The CDR3 DNA sequence: TGCAGCGCCCTTAGACAGGATCTGAACACTGAAGCTTTCTTT. Translating it yields CSALRQDLNTEAFF.

This clonotype was observed at least ten times. The chain combines TRBV20-1 with TRBJ1-1; D uncertain. This CDR3 has 14 residues. Deletions cut 6 bases from V and 1 base from J, with 15 bases between. CDR1 DFQATT and CDR2 SNEGSKA come from the germline V gene (reference sequence). Here the CDR3 reads CSALLGSKNTEAFF. DNA for the CDR3: TGCAGTGCACTGCTAGGTTCGAAGAACACTGAAGCTTTCTTT.

This clonotype appeared many times. The V gene is TRBV29-1, the J gene TRBJ1-2; D gene uncertain. This CDR3 spans 11 amino acids. V was cut by 1 base and J by 8 bases, with 8 bases left in between. CDR1 SQVTM and CDR2 ANQGSEA come from the germline V gene. Written as DNA, the CDR3 is TGCAGCGTTGAAGGAGTCTTCGGCTACACCTTC. It yields the protein CSVEGVFGYTF.

At least ten counts were recorded for this clonotype. The genes are TRBV19 and TRBJ2-5; D is possibly TRBD1 (6 bases). The V gene's germline CDR1 is LNHDA and CDR2 SQIVND (reference sequence). V lost 3 bases and J 2 bases, leaving 7 bases between the germline ends. This CDR3 comprises 13 residues. The CDR3 loop is CASSIGQQETQYF. The DNA of the CDR3 is TGTGCCAGTAGTATCGGACAGCAAGAGACCCAGTACTTC.

In its sample, this clonotype was seen many times. The J gene is TRBJ2-5, the V gene TRBV29-1; TRBD1 or TRBD2 may be the D gene (5 bases each). In germline, CDR1 is SQVTM, CDR2 ANQGSEA. Trimming stripped 5 bases from V and 0 bases from J, with 10 bases between. The CDR3 loop spans 13 amino acids. The CDR3 DNA follows: TGCAGCGTTCACGGGGCGAACCAAGAGACCCAGTACTTC. Amino acids: CSVHGANQETQYF. The full variable domain, its missing parts supplied by reference TRBV29-1 and TRBJ2-5, is SAVISQKPSRDICQRGTSLTIQCQVDSQVTMMFWYRQQPGQSLTLIATANQGSEATYESGFVIDKFPISRPNLTFSTLTVSNMSPEDSSIYLCSVHGANQETQYFGPGTRLLVL.

The rearrangement joins TRBV11-2 to TRBJ1-1; 7 nucleotides match TRBD1. With 2 bases clipped from V and 10 bases from J, the junction kept 7 bases outside the gene matches. This CDR3 has 13 amino acids. The V gene's germline CDR1 is SGHAT and CDR2 FQNNGV. Here the CDR3 reads CASSLWTGLAAFF. The CDR3 bases are TGTGCCAGCAGCTTATGGACAGGTTTGGCAGCTTTCTTT.

The V and J genes are TRBV5-1 and TRBJ1-6; D may be TRBD1 (6 bases). The ends were cut back, 3 bases at V and 0 bases at J, with 10 bases in the middle. The length of the CDR3 is 16 residues. In germline, CDR1 is SGHRS, CDR2 YFSETQ. CDR3 residues: CASSWTASSYNSPLHF. CDR3 DNA sequence: TGCGCCAGCAGCTGGACAGCAAGCTCCTATAATTCACCCCTCCACTTT.

This rearrangement joins TRBV7-2 to TRBJ2-7, with D perhaps TRBD2 (6 bases). The end of the DNA is better explained by TRBJ2-1, so the J call may be wrong. Germline V lookup: CDR1 SGHTA, CDR2 FQGNSA. CDR3 length equals 15 residues. The CDR3 protein is CASSPLREVWNEQFF. In DNA form, the CDR3 reads TGTGCCAGCAGTCCCTTGAGGGAGGTGTGGAATGAGCAGTTCTTC.

This clonotype was counted once. This chain joins TRBV2 and TRBJ2-7; TRBD2 matches 7 bases. CDR1 and CDR2 from the germline V gene are SNHLY and FYNNEI. J gave up 7 bases and V 4 bases, and 13 bases lay outside the gene matches. The CDR3 has 15 amino acids. The CDR3 DNA follows: TGTGCCAGCAGTGTGTCCGTAACGGGAGGCAGTGAGCAGTACTTC. The encoded protein is CASSVSVTGGSEQYF.

Comment on this clonotype: A much larger clone differs from this one at a single base, so this may be a read error. This sequence joins TRBV29-1 and TRBJ2-5, with TRBD1 identical over 9 bases. The CDR3 length is 13 residues. Germline CDR1 SQVTM, CDR2 ANQGSEA. V gave up 4 bases and J gave up 1 base; unmatched junction bases: 1. In nucleotides, the CDR3 is TGCAGCGTTGCGGGACAGGGCCAAGAGACCCAGTACTTC. It is translated as CSVAGQGQETQYF.